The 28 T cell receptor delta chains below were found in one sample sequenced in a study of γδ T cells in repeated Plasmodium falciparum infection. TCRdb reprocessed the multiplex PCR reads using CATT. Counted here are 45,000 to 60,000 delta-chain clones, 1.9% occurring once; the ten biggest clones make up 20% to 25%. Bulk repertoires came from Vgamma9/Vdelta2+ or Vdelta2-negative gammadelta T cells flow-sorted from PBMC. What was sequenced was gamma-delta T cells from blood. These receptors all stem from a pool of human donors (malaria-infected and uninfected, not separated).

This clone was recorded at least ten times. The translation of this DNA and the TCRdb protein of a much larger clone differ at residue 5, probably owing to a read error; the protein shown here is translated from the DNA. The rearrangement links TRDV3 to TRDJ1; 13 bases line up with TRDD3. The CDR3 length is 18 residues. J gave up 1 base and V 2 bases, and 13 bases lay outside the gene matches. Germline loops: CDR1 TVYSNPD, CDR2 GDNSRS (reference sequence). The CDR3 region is CAFGLYWGIRLTTDKLIF. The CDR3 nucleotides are TGTGCCTTTGGGCTCTACTGGGGGATACGCCTCACCACCGATAAACTCATCTTT.

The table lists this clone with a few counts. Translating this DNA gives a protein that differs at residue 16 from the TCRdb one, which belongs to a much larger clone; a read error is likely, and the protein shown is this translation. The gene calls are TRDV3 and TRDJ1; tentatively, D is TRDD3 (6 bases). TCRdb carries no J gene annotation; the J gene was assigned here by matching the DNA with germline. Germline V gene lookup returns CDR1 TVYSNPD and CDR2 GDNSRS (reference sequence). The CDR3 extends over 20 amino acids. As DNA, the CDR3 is TGTGCCTTTCCACAACTACGCATTGGGGGTCCACGAAAGTACACCGGTAAACTCATCTTT. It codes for CAFPQLRIGGPRKYTGKLIF.

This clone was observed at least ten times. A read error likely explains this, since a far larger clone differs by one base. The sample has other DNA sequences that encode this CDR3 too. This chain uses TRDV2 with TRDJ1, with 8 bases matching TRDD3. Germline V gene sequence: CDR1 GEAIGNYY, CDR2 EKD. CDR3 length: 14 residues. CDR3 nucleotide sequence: TGTGCCTGCGACACCGTTGGGGGATCCGATAAACTCATCTTT. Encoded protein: CACDTVGGSDKLIF.

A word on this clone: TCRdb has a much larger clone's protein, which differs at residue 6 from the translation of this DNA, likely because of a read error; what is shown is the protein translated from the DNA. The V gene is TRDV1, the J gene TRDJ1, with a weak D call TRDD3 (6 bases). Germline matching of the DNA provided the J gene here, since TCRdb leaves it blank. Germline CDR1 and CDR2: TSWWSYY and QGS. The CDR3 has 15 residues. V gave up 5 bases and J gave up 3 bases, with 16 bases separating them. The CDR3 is CALGTAGITSDKLIF. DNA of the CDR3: TGTGCTCTTGGGACCGCGGGGATTACGTCCGATAAACTCATCTTT.

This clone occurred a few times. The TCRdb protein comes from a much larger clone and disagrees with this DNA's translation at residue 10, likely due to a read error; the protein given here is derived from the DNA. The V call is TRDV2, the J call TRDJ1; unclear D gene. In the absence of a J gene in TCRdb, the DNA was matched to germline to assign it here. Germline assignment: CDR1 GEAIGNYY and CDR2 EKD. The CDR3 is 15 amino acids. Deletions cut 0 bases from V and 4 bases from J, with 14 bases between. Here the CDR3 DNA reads TGTGCCTGTGACACCGTGGGAACCTTGGACGATAAACTCATCTTT. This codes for CACDTVGTLDDKLIF.

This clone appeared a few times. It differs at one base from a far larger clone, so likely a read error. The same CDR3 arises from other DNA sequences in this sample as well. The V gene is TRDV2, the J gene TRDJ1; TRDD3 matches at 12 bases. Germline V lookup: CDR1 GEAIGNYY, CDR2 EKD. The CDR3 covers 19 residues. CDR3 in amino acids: CACETITGGYTGDTDKLIF. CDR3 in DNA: TGTGCCTGTGAGACAATTACTGGGGGATACACCGGAGACACCGATAAACTCATCTTC.

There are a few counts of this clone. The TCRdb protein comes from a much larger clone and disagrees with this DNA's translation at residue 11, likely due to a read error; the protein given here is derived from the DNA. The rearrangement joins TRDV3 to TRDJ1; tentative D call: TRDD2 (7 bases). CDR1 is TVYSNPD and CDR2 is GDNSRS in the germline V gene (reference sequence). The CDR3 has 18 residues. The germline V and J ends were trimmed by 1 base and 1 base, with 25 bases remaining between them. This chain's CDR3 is CAFKFPTRLGSPTDKLIF. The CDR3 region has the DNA TGTGCCTTTAAGTTTCCTACTAGGCTGGGGTCTCCCACCGATAAACTCATCTTT.

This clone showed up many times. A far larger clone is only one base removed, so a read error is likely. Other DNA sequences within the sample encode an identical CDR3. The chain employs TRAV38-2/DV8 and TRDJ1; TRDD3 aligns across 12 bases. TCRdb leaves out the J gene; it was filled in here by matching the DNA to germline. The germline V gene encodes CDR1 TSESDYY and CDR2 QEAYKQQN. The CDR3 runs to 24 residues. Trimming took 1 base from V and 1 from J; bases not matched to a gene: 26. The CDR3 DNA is TGTGCTTATAGGAGCTTCGAGTACTTCCAAGCTACGTACTGGGGGATACCGGCCACCGATAAACTCATCTTT. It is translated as CAYRSFEYFQATYWGIPATDKLIF.

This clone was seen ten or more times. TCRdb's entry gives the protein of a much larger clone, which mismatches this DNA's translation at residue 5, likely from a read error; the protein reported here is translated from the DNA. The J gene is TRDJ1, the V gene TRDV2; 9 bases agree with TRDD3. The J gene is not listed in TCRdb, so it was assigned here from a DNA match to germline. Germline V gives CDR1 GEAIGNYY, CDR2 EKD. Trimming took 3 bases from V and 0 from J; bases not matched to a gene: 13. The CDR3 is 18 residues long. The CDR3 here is CACDAITLGIRYTDKLIF. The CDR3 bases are TGTGCCTGTGACGCAATTACACTGGGGATACGGTACACCGATAAACTCATCTTT.

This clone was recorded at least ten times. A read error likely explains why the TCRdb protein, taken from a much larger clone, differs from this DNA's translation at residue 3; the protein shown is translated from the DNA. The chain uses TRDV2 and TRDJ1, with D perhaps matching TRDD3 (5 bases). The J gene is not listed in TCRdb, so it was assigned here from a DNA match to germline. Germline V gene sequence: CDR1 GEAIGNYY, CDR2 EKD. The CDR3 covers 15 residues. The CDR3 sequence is CARDTVGVPIDKLIF. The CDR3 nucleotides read TGTGCCCGTGACACCGTTGGGGTGCCTATCGATAAACTCATCTTT.

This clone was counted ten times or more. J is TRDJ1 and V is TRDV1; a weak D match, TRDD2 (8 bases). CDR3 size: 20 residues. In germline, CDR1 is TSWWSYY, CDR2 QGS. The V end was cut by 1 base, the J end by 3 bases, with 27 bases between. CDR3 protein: CALGEPSYGPWGPLADKLIF. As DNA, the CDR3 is TGTGCTCTTGGGGAACCTTCCTACGGGCCCTGGGGGCCTTTGGCCGATAAACTCATCTTT.

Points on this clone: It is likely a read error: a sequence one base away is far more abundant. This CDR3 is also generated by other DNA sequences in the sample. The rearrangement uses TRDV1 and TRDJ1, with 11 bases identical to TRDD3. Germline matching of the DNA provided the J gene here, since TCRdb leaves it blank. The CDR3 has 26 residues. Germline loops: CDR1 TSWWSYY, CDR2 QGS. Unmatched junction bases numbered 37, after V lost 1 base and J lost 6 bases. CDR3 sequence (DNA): TGTGCTCTTGGGGAACCTAGACGCATCCCGTACTGGGGGATAATCGGGATCGGAGGGCCTCGTCATAAACTCATCTTT. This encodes CALGEPRRIPYWGIIGIGGPRHKLIF.

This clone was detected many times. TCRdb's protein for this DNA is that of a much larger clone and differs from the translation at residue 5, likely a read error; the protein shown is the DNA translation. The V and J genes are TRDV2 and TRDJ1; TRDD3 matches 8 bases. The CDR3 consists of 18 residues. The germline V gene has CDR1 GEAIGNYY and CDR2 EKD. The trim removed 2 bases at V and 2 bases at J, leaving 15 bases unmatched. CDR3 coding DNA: TGTGCCTGTGACATCGTACTGGGGGCCCTACGAAGTACCGATAAACTCATCTTT. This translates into CACDIVLGALRSTDKLIF.

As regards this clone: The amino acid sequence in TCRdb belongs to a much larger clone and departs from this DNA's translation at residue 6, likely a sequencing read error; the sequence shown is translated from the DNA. The CDR3 loop is CALGVVRGWGIRILYTDKLIF. The CDR3 coding sequence is TGTGCTCTTGGAGTTGTCAGAGGCTGGGGGATACGAATCCTATACACCGATAAACTCATCTTT. This sequence joins TRDV1 and TRDJ1; 12 nucleotides agree with TRDD3. As TCRdb names no J gene, one was assigned here on the basis of a DNA match to germline. The CDR3 runs to 21 residues. Germline assignment: CDR1 TSWWSYY and CDR2 QGS. J gave up 0 bases and V 6 bases, and 20 bases lay outside the gene matches.

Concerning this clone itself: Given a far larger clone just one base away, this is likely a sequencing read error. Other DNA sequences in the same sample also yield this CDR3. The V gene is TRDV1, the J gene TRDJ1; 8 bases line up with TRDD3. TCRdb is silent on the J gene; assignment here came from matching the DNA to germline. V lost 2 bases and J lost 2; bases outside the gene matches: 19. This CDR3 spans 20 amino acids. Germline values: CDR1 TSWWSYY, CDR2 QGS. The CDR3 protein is CALGEIVLRYWGGYTDKLIF. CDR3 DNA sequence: TGTGCTCTTGGGGAAATCGTCCTACGCTACTGGGGGGGGTATACCGATAAACTCATCTTT.

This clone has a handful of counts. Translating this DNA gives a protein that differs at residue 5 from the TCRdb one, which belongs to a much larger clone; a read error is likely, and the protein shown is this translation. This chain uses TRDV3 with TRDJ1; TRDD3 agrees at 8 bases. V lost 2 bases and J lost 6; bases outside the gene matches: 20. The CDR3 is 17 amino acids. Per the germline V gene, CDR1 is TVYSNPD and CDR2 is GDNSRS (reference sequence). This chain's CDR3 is CAFHKSGLGDDSYKLIF. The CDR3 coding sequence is TGTGCCTTTCATAAGTCTGGCTTGGGGGATGACTCCTATAAACTCATCTTT.

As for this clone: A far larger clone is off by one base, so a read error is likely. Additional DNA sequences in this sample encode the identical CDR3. The DNA for the CDR3 is TGTGCCTTTAGGGTATACCTCTACGAGTACTGGGGGGTCTACACCGATAAACTCATCTTT. Translated: CAFRVYLYEYWGVYTDKLIF. The chain joins TRDV3 to TRDJ1; 8 bases are a match to TRDD3. TCRdb lists no J gene, so it was determined here by aligning the DNA to germline. Germline V gene data show CDR1 as TVYSNPD and CDR2 as GDNSRS (reference sequence). The J segment lost 0 bases and the V segment lost 0 bases, leaving 21 bases of the junction unmatched. The CDR3 totals 20 residues.

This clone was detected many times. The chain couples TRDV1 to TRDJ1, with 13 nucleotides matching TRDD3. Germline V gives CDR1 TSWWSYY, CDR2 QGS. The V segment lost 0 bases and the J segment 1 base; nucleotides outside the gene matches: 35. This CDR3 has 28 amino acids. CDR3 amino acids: CALGELTVRRSYSGGPTGGYASTDKLIF. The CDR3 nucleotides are TGTGCTCTTGGGGAACTAACGGTCAGGCGTTCCTACTCTGGAGGCCCGACTGGGGGATACGCCAGCACCGATAAACTCATCTTT.

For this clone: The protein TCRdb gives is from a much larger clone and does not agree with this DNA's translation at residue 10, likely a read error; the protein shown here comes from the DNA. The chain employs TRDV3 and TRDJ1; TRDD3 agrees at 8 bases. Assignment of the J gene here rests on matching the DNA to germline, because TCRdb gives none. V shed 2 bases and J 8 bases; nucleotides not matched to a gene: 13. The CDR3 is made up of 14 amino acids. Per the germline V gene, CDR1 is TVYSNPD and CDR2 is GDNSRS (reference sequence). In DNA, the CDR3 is TGTGCCTTTCCGCGCTCCGGCTGGGGGACGAAACTCATCTTT. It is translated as CAFPRSGWGTKLIF.

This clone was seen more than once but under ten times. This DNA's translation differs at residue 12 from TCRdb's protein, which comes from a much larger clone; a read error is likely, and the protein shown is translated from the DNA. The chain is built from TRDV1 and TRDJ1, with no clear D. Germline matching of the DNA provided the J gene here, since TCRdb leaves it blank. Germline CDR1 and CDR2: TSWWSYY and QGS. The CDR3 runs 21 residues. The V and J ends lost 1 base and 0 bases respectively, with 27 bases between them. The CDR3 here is CALGEPRLATFEYFYTDKLIF. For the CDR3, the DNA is TGTGCTCTTGGGGAACCCCGCTTGGCTACGTTTGAATACTTCTACACCGATAAACTCATCTTT.

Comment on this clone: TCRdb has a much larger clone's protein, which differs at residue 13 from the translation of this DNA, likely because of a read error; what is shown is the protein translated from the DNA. For the CDR3, the DNA is TGTGCTCTTTACCCCCTCTGGGGGATATCTGGAACCCACACCGATAAACTCATCTTT. Translated, it gives CALYPLWGISGTHTDKLIF. This chain links TRDV1 with TRDJ1, with 10 bases that match TRDD3. TCRdb does not report a J gene; here it was assigned by matching the DNA to germline references. Germline trimming cut 8 bases from V and 0 bases from J; bases unmatched to any gene: 18. The CDR3 is made up of 19 amino acids. The V gene's germline CDR1 is TSWWSYY and CDR2 QGS.

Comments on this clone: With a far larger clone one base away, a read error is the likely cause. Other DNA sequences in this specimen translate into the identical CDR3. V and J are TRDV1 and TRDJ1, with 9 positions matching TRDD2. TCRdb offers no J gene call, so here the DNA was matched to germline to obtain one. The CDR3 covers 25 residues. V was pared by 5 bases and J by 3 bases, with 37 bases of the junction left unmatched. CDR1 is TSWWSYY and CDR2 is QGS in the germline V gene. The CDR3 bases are TGTGCTCTTGGGAACCCCCTTCCTACGGTCCTCTACTTACTGGGTTCGATAGGAGCATCCGATAAACTCATCTTT. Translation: CALGNPLPTVLYLLGSIGASDKLIF.

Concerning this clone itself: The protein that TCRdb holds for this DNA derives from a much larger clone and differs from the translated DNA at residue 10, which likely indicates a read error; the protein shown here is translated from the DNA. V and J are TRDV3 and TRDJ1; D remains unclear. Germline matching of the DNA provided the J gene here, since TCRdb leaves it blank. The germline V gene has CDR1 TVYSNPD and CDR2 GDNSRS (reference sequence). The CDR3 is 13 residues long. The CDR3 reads CAFPYSDTDELIF. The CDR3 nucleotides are TGTGCCTTCCCATACTCGGACACCGATGAACTCATCTTT.

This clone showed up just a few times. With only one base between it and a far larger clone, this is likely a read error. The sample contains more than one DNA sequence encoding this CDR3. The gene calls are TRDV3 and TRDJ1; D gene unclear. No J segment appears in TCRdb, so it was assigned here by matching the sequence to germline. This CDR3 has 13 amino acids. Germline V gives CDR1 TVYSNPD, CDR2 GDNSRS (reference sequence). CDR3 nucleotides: TGTGCCTCTGGCTCGTACCACACCGACAAACTCATCTTT. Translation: CASGSYHTDKLIF.

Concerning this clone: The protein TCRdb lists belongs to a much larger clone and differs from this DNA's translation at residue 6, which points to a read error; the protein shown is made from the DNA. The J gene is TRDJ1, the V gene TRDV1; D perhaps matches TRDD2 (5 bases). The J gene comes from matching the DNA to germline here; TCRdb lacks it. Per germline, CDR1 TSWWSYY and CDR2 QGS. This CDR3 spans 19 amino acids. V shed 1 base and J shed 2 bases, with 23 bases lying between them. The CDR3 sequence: CALGEQVFPPLFKTDKLIF. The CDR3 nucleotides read TGTGCTCTTGGGGAACAAGTCTTTCCTCCCCTATTTAAAACCGATAAACTCATCTTT.

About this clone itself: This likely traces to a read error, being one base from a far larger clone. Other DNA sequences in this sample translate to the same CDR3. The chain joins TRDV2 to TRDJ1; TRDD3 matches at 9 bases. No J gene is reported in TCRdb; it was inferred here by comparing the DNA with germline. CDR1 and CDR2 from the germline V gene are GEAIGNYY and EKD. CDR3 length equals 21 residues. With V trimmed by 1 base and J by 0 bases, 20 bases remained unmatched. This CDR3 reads CACDTLVPTIVLGDHTDKLIF. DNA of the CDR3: TGTGCCTGTGACACTCTAGTTCCTACTATCGTACTGGGGGACCACACCGATAAACTCATCTTT.

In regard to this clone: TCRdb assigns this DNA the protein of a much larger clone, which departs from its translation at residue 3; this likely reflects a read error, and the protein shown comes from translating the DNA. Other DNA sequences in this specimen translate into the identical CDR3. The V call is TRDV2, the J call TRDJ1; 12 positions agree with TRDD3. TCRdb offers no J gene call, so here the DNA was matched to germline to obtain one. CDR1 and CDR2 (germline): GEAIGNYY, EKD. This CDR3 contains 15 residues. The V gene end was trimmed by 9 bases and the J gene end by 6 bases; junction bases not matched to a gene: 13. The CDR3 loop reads CARATGGYYGNKLIF. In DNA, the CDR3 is TGTGCCCGGGCTACTGGGGGATACTATGGGAATAAACTCATCTTT.

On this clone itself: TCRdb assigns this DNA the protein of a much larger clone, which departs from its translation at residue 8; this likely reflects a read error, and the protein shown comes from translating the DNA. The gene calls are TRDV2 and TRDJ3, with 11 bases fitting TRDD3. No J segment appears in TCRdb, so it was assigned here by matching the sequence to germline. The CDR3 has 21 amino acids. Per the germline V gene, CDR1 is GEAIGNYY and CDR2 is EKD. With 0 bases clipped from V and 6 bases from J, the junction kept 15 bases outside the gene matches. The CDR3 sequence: CACDTFLLYWGIEEDTRQMFF. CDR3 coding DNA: TGTGCCTGTGACACCTTTCTTCTATACTGGGGGATAGAAGAGGACACCCGACAGATGTTTTTC.